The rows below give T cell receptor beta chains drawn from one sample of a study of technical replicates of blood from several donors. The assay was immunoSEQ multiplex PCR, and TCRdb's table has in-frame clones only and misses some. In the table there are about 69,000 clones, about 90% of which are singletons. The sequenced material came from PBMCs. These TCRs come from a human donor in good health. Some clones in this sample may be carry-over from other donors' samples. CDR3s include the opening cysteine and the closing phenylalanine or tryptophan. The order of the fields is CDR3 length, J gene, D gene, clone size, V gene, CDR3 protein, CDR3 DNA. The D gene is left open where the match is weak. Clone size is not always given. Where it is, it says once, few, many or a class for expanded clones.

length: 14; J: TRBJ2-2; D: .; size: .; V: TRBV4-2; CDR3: CASSQVEGVGELFF; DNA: TGTGCCAGCAGCCAAGTTGAGGGGGTCGGGGAGCTGTTTTTT
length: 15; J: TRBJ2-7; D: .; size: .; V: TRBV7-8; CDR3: CASSLGSTSLHEQYF; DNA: TGTGCCAGCAGCTTAGGTAGTACTAGTCTCCACGAGCAGTACTTC
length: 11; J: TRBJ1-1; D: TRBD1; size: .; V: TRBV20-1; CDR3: CSAPGQTEAFF; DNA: TGCAGTGCTCCGGGACAGACTGAAGCTTTCTTT
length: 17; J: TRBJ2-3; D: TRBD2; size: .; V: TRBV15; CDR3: CATSRAARGALTDTQYF; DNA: TGTGCCACCAGCAGAGCCGCGCGGGGGGCCCTAACAGATACGCAGTATTTT
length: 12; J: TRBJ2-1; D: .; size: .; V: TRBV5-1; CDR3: CASSFSGNEQFF; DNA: TGCGCCAGCAGCTTTAGCGGTAATGAGCAGTTCTTC
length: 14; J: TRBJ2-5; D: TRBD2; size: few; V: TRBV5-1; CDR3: CASSPSGRGETQYF; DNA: TGCGCCAGCAGCCCCAGCGGGAGAGGGGAGACCCAGTACTTC
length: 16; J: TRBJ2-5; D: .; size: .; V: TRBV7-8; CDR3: CASSLVGGEWQETQYF; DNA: TGTGCCAGCAGCTTAGTGGGCGGGGAATGGCAAGAGACCCAGTACTTC
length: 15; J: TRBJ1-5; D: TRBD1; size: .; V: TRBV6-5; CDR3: CASRPQGASLQPQHF; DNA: TGTGCCAGCAGACCCCAGGGGGCGTCTCTCCAGCCCCAGCATTTT
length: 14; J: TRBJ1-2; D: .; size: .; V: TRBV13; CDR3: CASSRDQGSYGYTF; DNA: TGTGCCAGCAGCCGAGACCAGGGGAGCTATGGCTACACCTTC
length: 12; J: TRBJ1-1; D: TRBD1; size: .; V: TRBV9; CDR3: CASSPGTVEAFF; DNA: TGTGCCAGCAGCCCCGGGACAGTAGAAGCTTTCTTT
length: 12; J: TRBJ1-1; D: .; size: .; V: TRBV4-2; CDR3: CASSQVPGEAFF; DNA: TGTGCCAGCAGCCAAGTCCCGGGTGAAGCTTTCTTT
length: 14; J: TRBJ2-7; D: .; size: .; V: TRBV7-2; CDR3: CATRTGDSSYEQYF; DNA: TGTGCCACCCGGACGGGGGATAGCTCCTACGAGCAGTACTTC
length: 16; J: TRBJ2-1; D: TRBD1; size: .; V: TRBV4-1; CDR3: CASSQGAGGYDNEQFF; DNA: TGCGCCAGCAGCCAAGGTGCAGGGGGCTACGACAATGAGCAGTTCTTC
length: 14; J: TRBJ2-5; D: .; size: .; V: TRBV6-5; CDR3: CASSGGQFRETQYF; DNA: TGTGCCAGCAGTGGTGGACAGTTTAGAGAGACCCAGTACTTC
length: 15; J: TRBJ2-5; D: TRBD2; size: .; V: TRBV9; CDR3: CASSGGRGYQETQYF; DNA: TGTGCCAGCAGCGGCGGGAGGGGGTACCAAGAGACCCAGTACTTC
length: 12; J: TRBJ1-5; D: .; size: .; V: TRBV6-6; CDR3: CAAGGSNQPQHF; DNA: TGTGCCGCAGGAGGTTCAAATCAGCCCCAGCATTTT
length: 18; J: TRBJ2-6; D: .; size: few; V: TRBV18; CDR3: CASSPSTASLSGANVLTF; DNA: TGTGCCAGCTCACCATCGACAGCCAGCTTGTCGGGGGCCAACGTCCTGACTTTC
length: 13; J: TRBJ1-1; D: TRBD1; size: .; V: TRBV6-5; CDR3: CASTQQGSTEAFF; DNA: TGTGCCAGCACTCAACAGGGGAGCACTGAAGCTTTCTTT
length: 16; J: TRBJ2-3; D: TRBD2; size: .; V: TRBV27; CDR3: CASSLSGSGATDTQYF; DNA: TGTGCCAGCAGTTTATCTGGAAGCGGGGCCACAGATACGCAGTATTTT